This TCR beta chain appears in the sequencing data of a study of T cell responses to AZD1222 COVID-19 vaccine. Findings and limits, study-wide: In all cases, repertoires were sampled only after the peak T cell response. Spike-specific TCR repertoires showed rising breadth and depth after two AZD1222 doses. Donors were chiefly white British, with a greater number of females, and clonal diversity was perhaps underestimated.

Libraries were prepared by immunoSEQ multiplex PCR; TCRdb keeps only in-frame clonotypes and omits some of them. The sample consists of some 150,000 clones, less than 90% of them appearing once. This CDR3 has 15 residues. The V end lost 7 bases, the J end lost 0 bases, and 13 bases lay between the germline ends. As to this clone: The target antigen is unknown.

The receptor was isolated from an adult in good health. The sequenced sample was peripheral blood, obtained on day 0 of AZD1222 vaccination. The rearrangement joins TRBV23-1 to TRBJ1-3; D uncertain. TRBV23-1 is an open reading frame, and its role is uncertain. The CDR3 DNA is TGCGCCAGCACCGAGACCGTCGTCTCTGGAAACACCATATATTTT. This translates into CASTETVVSGNTIYF.